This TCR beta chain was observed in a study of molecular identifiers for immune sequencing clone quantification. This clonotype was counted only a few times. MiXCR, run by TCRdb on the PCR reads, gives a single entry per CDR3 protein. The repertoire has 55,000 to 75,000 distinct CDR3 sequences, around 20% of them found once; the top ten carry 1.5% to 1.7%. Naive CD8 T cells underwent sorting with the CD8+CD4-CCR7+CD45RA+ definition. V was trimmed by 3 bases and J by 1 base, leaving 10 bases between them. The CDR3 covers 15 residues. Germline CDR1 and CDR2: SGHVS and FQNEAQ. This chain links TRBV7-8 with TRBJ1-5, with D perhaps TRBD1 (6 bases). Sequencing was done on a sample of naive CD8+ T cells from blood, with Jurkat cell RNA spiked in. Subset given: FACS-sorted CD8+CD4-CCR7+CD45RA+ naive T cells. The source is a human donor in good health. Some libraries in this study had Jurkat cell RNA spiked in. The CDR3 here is CASSLARGSNQPQHF. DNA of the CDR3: TGTGCCAGCAGCTTGGCCAGGGGAAGCAATCAGCCCCAGCATTTT. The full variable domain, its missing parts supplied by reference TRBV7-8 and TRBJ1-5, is GAGVSQSPRYKVAKRGQDVALRCDPISGHVSLFWYQQALGQGPEFLTYFQNEAQLDKSGLPSDRFFAERPEGSVSTLKIQRTQQEDSAVYLCASSLARGSNQPQHFGDGTRLSIL.